This T cell receptor beta chain is from a study of blood T cell repertoires in COVID-19. In germline, CDR1 is KGHSH, CDR2 LQKENI. The CDR3 has 15 amino acids. V lost 6 bases to trimming and J lost 0 bases, with 11 bases between them. In assigning cohorts, the study relied on participant-reported clinical history. TCRdb keeps only in-frame clones here, not all; method: immunoSEQ multiplex PCR. The table shows about 210,000 clones, with 81% occurring only once. Sample: PBMCs or T cells enriched from blood (not recorded which). The TCR was taken from a woman aged 45-60 years with acute COVID-19. V gene TRBV18 combines with J gene TRBJ2-2; D remains ambiguous. The CDR3 sequence: CASSATGSNTGELFF. The CDR3 bases are TGTGCCAGCTCCGCGACTGGTTCGAACACCGGGGAGCTGTTTTTT.